The following is a T cell receptor beta chain sequence with its context. Antigen specificity is unknown. This sample stems from a study of T cell responses to AZD1222 COVID-19 vaccine. Study-wide points: CD4 TCRs covered the whole spike, strongest at regions 160-218 and 743-854.

Profiled with immunoSEQ multiplex PCR; TCRdb holds only in-frame clones, not every one. This sample has around 95,000 clones, with over 90% found just once. The CDR3 covers 12 residues. Trimming left V 4 bases short and J 7 bases short, with 7 bases between. V and J are TRBV12-3 or TRBV12-4 and TRBJ2-2; D is possibly TRBD2 (6 bases). The sequenced sample was peripheral blood, obtained on day 0 of AZD1222 vaccination. The origin of this receptor is an adult in good health. The CDR3 here is CASSWGDGELFF. Written as DNA, the CDR3 is TGTGCCAGCAGTTGGGGGGACGGGGAGCTGTTTTTT.